These 12 T cell receptor beta chains were sequenced from one sample in a study of T-cell memory formation after mild COVID-19. Each CDR3 protein gets one entry after TCRdb re-called the 5' RACE reads with MiXCR. The table includes 190,000 or so distinct CDR3 sequences, roughly a tenth detected once. Input material: PBMCs or a T cell subset sorted from them (not recorded which). All receptors derive from a young man who had mild COVID-19 (a few samples of this study predate the infection). Cell type and time point are not known.

The CDR3 loop is CATGRLLRDEQYV. Here the CDR3 DNA reads TGTGCCACCGGTAGACTCCTTCGGGACGAGCAGTACGTC. This chain uses TRBV6-2 or TRBV6-3 with TRBJ2-7, with D unresolved. V lost 10 bases and J 5 bases, leaving 18 bases between the germline ends. CDR1 is MNHEY, CDR2 SVGEGT, per germline. The CDR3 consists of 13 residues.

The sample holds a few counts of this clonotype. The chain joins TRBV6-1 to TRBJ2-3; TRBD2 aligns across 8 bases. The CDR3 spans 15 residues. V shed 2 bases and J 3 bases; nucleotides not matched to a gene: 4. Germline-derived CDR1 and CDR2 are MNHNS and SASEGT. DNA of the CDR3: TGTGCCAGCAGTGAAAACGGGGGGGCAACAGATACGCAGTATTTT. It specifies CASSENGGATDTQYF.

This clonotype appeared a few times. This chain joins TRBV11-2 and TRBJ1-4; a possible D gene is TRBD1 (5 bases). The V and J ends lost 4 bases and 15 bases respectively, with 12 bases between them. Germline V gives CDR1 SGHAT, CDR2 FQNNGV. The CDR3 loop spans 11 amino acids. The CDR3 here is CASSSGRDLFF. CDR3 coding DNA: TGTGCCAGCAGCTCGGGACGGGATTTGTTTTTT.

The chain couples TRBV18 to TRBJ1-1; D remains ambiguous. Between the trimmed V and J ends, which lost 3 bases and 1 base, there was a span of 9 bases. The germline gives CDR1 KGHSH, CDR2 LQKENI. The CDR3 spans 14 residues. CDR3 amino acids: CASSPEMGNTEAFF. The CDR3 DNA is TGTGCCAGCTCACCCGAGATGGGGAACACTGAAGCTTTCTTT.

V usage is TRBV20-1 and J usage is TRBJ2-3; TRBD2 matches 8 bases. Per the germline V gene, CDR1 is DFQATT and CDR2 is SNEGSKA (reference sequence). V shed 1 base, J shed 5 bases, and the junction held 8 bases outside the gene matches. The CDR3 covers 15 residues. CDR3 region: CSARAAGGGEDTQYF. DNA for the CDR3: TGCAGTGCTAGAGCTGCGGGGGGCGGGGAAGATACGCAGTATTTT.

This clonotype was counted many times. CDR3 DNA: TGTGCCAGCAGCCAAGATCTTCAGTCTAGGACCTACGAGCAGTACTTC. Its translation: CASSQDLQSRTYEQYF. The genes are TRBV4-2 and TRBJ2-7; no clear D gene. The germline gives CDR1 LGHNA, CDR2 YNFKEQ. Trimming removed 0 bases at V and 2 bases at J, with 14 bases between. This CDR3 contains 16 residues.

The DNA of the CDR3 is TGCAGTGCCCAAAGCGACAACAGGGGTCCTCCCTACGAGCAGTACTTC. Residues: CSAQSDNRGPPYEQYF. The chain uses TRBV20-1 and TRBJ2-7, with 7 bases identical to TRBD1. The J segment lost 2 bases and the V segment lost 6 bases, leaving 16 bases of the junction unmatched. CDR1 DFQATT and CDR2 SNEGSKA come from the germline V gene (reference sequence). The CDR3 loop spans 16 amino acids.

The rearrangement joins TRBV6-5 to TRBJ2-1; D possibly corresponds to TRBD2 (6 bases). The germline V and J ends were trimmed by 0 bases and 6 bases, with 12 bases remaining between them. CDR1 is MNHEY and CDR2 is SVGAGI in the germline V gene. CDR3 size: 15 residues. The CDR3 region has the DNA TGTGCCAGCAGTTACTCGGGGGGAATACTCAATGAGCAGTTCTTC. Protein product: CASSYSGGILNEQFF.

This clonotype was counted only a few times. The rearrangement uses TRBV20-1 and TRBJ2-1; 10 bases map to TRBD2. Trimming removed 1 base from V and 9 bases from J; junction bases left unmatched: 6. Germline lookup yields CDR1 DFQATT and CDR2 SNEGSKA (reference sequence). This CDR3 is 14 amino acids long. CDR3 residues: CSARGSGGDTEQFF. CDR3 nucleotide sequence: TGCAGTGCTAGAGGAAGCGGGGGGGATACTGAGCAGTTCTTC.

The sample holds a few counts of this clonotype. The chain carries TRBV7-2 and TRBJ1-4; D is uncertain. This CDR3 has 14 residues. Germline values: CDR1 SGHTA, CDR2 FQGNSA. The V end was cut by 3 bases, the J end by 3 bases, with 8 bases between. The CDR3 DNA reads as TGTGCCAGCAGCTTTTCGGGGTCTAATGAAAAACTGTTTTTT. Translation gives CASSFSGSNEKLFF.

This clonotype has more than one count but fewer than ten. This chain uses TRBV7-2 with TRBJ1-3, with no clear D. Germline V gives CDR1 SGHTA, CDR2 FQGNSA. The V end was cut by 5 bases, the J end by 8 bases, with 19 bases between. CDR3 length: 15 amino acids. CDR3 sequence (DNA): TGTGCCAGCAGCCCGTGGGAAGCGGGAGGATACACCATATATTTT. It codes for CASSPWEAGGYTIYF.

The chain has TRBV5-1 and TRBJ2-5; D call uncertain. The germline V gene has CDR1 SGHRS and CDR2 YFSETQ. Deletions cut 7 bases from V and 2 bases from J, with 6 bases between. The CDR3 contains 11 residues. CDR3 protein: CASGKQETQYF. The CDR3 bases are TGCGCCAGCGGGAAACAAGAGACCCAGTACTTC.